Sequencing of this T cell receptor (beta chain) was carried out in a study of T-cell reconstitution after alpha-beta-depleted transplantation in children. Details on this clonotype: Antigen: not known.

CDR1 and CDR2 from the germline V gene are SGHTA and FQGNSA. The length of the CDR3 is 15 residues. The germline V and J ends were trimmed by 1 base and 5 bases, with 13 bases remaining between them. The study's findings and limits: Where some patients showed high TCRbeta diversity at day 60, it came from recipient T cells and thymic progenitors that had survived.

A TCRbeta library incorporating unique molecular identifiers was prepared. Via MiXCR, TCRdb re-called the PCR reads, giving one row per CDR3 protein. This sample has around 500,000 distinct CDR3 sequences, with around 23% found just once. The V gene is TRBV7-2, the J gene TRBJ2-3; D might be TRBD2 (6 bases). The receptor's source is a boy under three years old who had a stem cell transplant for acute myeloid leukemia, so the T cells may come from the graft donor. The source was PBMCs, mostly from graft donor cells, collected 360 days after TCRalphabeta/CD19-depleted stem cell transplant. The CDR3 coding sequence is TGTGCCAGCAGCTTAGGCGGGGTCCTATTAGATACGCAGTATTTT. As protein: CASSLGGVLLDTQYF.